The 31 T cell receptor beta chains reported below all come from one sample, sequenced in a study of blood T cell repertoires in COVID-19. TCRdb's copy holds only in-frame clones and misses some; the assay was immunoSEQ multiplex PCR. The sample carries some 330,000 clones, about 90% recorded once. Input material: peripheral blood. The origin of the receptors is a woman aged 25 to 39 with COVID-19, enrolled during active disease.

The rearrangement links TRBV2 to TRBJ2-3; D is uncertain. CDR3 length: 13 residues. V was trimmed by 3 bases and J by 2 bases, leaving 6 bases between them. Looked up from germline, CDR1 is SNHLY and CDR2 is FYNNEI. CDR3 protein: CASSDSNTDTQYF. DNA for the CDR3: TGTGCCAGCAGTGACAGTAACACAGATACGCAGTATTTT. Looking up the rest from reference TRBV2 and TRBJ2-3 gives the full variable domain: EPEVTQTPSHQVTQMGQEVILRCVPISNHLYFYWYRQILGQKVEFLVSFYNNEISEKSEIFDDQFSVERPDGSNFTLKIRSTKLEDSAMYFCASSDSNTDTQYFGPGTRLTVL.

The CDR3 DNA is TGTGCCAGCAGCCAAGGGGATGGCTACACCTTC. Translated: CASSQGDGYTF. V is TRBV2 and J is TRBJ1-2; TRBD1 is a possible D gene (5 bases). This CDR3 is 11 amino acids long. Trimming pared 6 bases from V and 6 bases from J, leaving 8 bases between. Germline CDR1 reads SNHLY; CDR2 reads FYNNEI.

V usage is TRBV7-6 and J usage is TRBJ2-1, with D maybe TRBD2 (5 bases). The CDR3 loop spans 16 amino acids. V lost 1 base, J lost 2 bases, and 12 bases lay in between. CDR1 and CDR2 from the germline V gene are SGHVS and FNYEAQ. CDR3 sequence reads: CASSLEEETPYNEQFF. In DNA form, the CDR3 reads TGTGCCAGCAGCTTAGAGGAGGAGACGCCCTACAATGAGCAGTTCTTC.

In its sample, this clone was seen a few times. Written as DNA, the CDR3 is TGCGCCAGCAGTCTACAGGTCAATCAGCCCCAGCATTTT. It specifies CASSLQVNQPQHF. This chain uses TRBV10-2 with TRBJ1-5; D is perhaps TRBD1 (5 bases). V was clipped by 5 bases and J by 3 bases, with 8 bases between them. The CDR3 has 13 residues. CDR1 is WSHSY and CDR2 is SAAADI in the germline V gene.

The CDR3 protein is CASSLKGLADNEQFF. The DNA of the CDR3 is TGTGCCAGCAGCTTGAAGGGACTAGCGGACAATGAGCAGTTCTTC. J is TRBJ2-1 and V is TRBV5-6; 11 bases map to TRBD2. Per germline, CDR1 SGHDT and CDR2 YYEEEE. CDR3 size: 15 residues. V was pared by 1 base and J by 5 bases, with 2 bases of the junction left unmatched.

In regard to this clone: The germline gene is not matched at one end of the junction; a read error may be the cause. This chain links TRBV9 with TRBJ2-3; 13 bases are shared with TRBD2. The CDR3 has 13 residues. Germline V gene lookup returns CDR1 SGDLS and CDR2 YYNGEE. CDR3 residues: CASSTTSGGPRDF. In nucleotides, the CDR3 is TGTGCCAGCAGCACGACTAGCGGGGGGCCCAGGGATTTT.

The chain recombines TRBV5-1 with TRBJ1-4; D uncertain. CDR1 is SGHRS and CDR2 is YFSETQ in the germline V gene. The length of the CDR3 is 13 residues. With 2 bases removed from V and 8 bases from J, the gap between germline ends came to 10 bases. CDR3 sequence (DNA): TGCGCCAGCAGCTTTCCAGGTGCCGAAAAACTGTTTTTT. Protein: CASSFPGAEKLFF.

V gene TRBV27 combines with J gene TRBJ1-1; TRBD1 agrees at 8 bases. Germline CDR1 MNHEY, CDR2 SMNVEV (reference sequence). This CDR3 has 16 residues. Trimming cost V 4 bases and J 3 bases; bases outside gene matches: 10. This chain's CDR3 is CASSSGTGQGDTEAFF. The DNA for the CDR3 is TGTGCCAGCAGTTCGGGGACCGGACAGGGTGACACTGAAGCTTTCTTT.

The chain has TRBV6-1 and TRBJ1-5; D unclear. Trimming took off 2 bases at V and 4 bases at J, with 12 bases between the two ends. Germline V gene lookup returns CDR1 MNHNS and CDR2 SASEGT. This CDR3 region has 15 residues. The CDR3 region is CASSEYGQWNQPQHF. The CDR3, as DNA: TGTGCCAGCAGTGAATATGGGCAGTGGAATCAGCCCCAGCATTTT.

The chain joins TRBV28 to TRBJ1-3, with D possibly matching TRBD1 (6 bases). The V end was cut by 3 bases, the J end by 0 bases, with 9 bases between. The germline CDR1 and CDR2 sequences are MDHEN and SYDVKM. This CDR3 contains 15 residues. The CDR3 sequence: CASSFRGPSGNTIYF. CDR3 coding DNA: TGTGCCAGCAGTTTCAGGGGTCCCTCTGGAAACACCATATATTTT.

The chain joins TRBV30 to TRBJ1-2, with TRBD1 as a possible D gene (6 bases). The CDR3 loop spans 12 amino acids. Germline CDR1 GTSNPN, CDR2 SVGIG (reference sequence). Between the trimmed V and J ends, which lost 3 bases and 8 bases, there was a span of 13 bases. CDR3 in DNA: TGTGCCTGGAGGAGACAGGTTTACGGCTACACCTTC. Protein product: CAWRRQVYGYTF.

The chain employs TRBV11-2 and TRBJ1-2, with 7 bases identical to TRBD1. Germline V gives CDR1 SGHAT, CDR2 FQNNGV. V was pared by 6 bases and J by 6 bases, with 10 bases of the junction left unmatched. The CDR3 sequence is 14 residues long. CDR3 DNA: TGTGCCAGCAGTCTTAGCCGACAGGGTCATGGCTACACCTTC. Protein: CASSLSRQGHGYTF.

Notes on this clone: This sample also contains other DNA sequences that code for the same CDR3. The V gene is TRBV27, the J gene TRBJ1-1; 7 nucleotides match TRBD1. This CDR3 comprises 14 residues. Germline-derived CDR1 and CDR2 are MNHEY and SMNVEV (reference sequence). V trimming: 5 bases; J trimming: 1 base; junction bases outside the gene matches: 4. The CDR3 spells CASSINRGNTEAFF. The CDR3 nucleotides are TGTGCCAGCAGTATTAACAGGGGGAACACTGAAGCTTTCTTT.

The V and J genes are TRBV5-4 and TRBJ2-7; 7 bases are shared with TRBD1. Losses at the gene ends were 3 bases for V and 6 bases for J; bases not matched to a gene: 3. The CDR3 sequence is 12 residues long. Germline lookup yields CDR1 SGHNT and CDR2 YYREEE (reference sequence). The DNA of the CDR3 is TGTGCCAGCAGCTCGACAGGGACCGAGCAGTACTTC. Its translation is CASSSTGTEQYF.

About this clone itself: This sample also contains other DNA sequences that code for the same CDR3. The CDR3 sequence is CASRLAGGETQYF. DNA for the CDR3: TGTGCCAGCAGGCTAGCGGGGGGGGAGACCCAGTACTTC. The chain recombines TRBV28 with TRBJ2-5; 12 nucleotides line up with TRBD2. The CDR3 loop spans 13 amino acids. V shed 6 bases and J 5 bases; nucleotides not matched to a gene: 1. Germline V CDR1 and CDR2: MDHEN, SYDVKM.

This clone was found once. This chain links TRBV7-2 with TRBJ1-1, with 8 nucleotides matching TRBD1. CDR1 SGHTA and CDR2 FQGNSA come from the germline V gene. After removal of 5 bases from V and 4 bases from J, the junction contained 6 bases not matched to a gene. The CDR3 has 14 residues. The CDR3 region is CASSRTGGFTEAFF. The CDR3 DNA reads TGTGCCAGCAGCCGTACAGGGGGGTTCACTGAAGCTTTCTTT.

This clone was seen only a few times. V is TRBV28 and J is TRBJ1-4; D perhaps matches TRBD1 (5 bases). The germline CDR1 and CDR2 sequences are MDHEN and SYDVKM. The V end was cut by 6 bases, the J end by 8 bases, with 10 bases between. The CDR3 loop spans 12 amino acids. This CDR3 is CASSRVWEKLFF. DNA for the CDR3: TGTGCCAGCAGCAGGGTTTGGGAAAAACTGTTTTTT. The full variable domain, rest sourced from reference TRBV28 and TRBJ1-4, is DVKVTQSSRYLVKRTGEKVFLECVQDMDHENMFWYRQDPGLGLRLIYFSYDVKMKEKGDIPEGYSVSREKKERFSLILESASTNQTSMYLCASSRVWEKLFFGSGTQLSVL.

The gene calls are TRBV7-9 and TRBJ2-7; a weak D match, TRBD2 (5 bases). This CDR3 has 12 amino acids. Per the germline V gene, CDR1 is SEHNR and CDR2 is FQNEAQ (reference sequence). V gave up 2 bases and J gave up 3 bases, with 5 bases separating them. CDR3: CASSLRGYEQYF. The CDR3 DNA follows: TGTGCCAGCAGCTTACGGGGCTACGAGCAGTACTTC.

The chain is built from TRBV24-1 and TRBJ1-6; maybe TRBD1 (6 bases). The V gene's germline CDR1 is KGHDR and CDR2 SFDVKD. The CDR3 has 19 residues. Trimming took 3 bases from V and 7 from J, leaving 24 bases between them. In DNA, the CDR3 is TGTGCCACCAGTGATCCGCGTCCCGGGGTAGGACAGCCCAATTCACCCCTCCACTTT. This gives the protein CATSDPRPGVGQPNSPLHF.

This sequence joins TRBV6-5 and TRBJ1-6, with 8 positions matching TRBD1. The CDR3 has 14 amino acids. V dropped 6 bases and J dropped 9; count of bases not matched to a gene: 7. CDR1 is MNHEY and CDR2 is SVGAGI in the germline V gene. The CDR3 spells CASSLDRGGSPLHF. In DNA, the CDR3 is TGTGCCAGCAGCTTAGACAGGGGTGGTTCACCCCTCCACTTT.

The rearrangement uses TRBV19 and TRBJ1-2, with D hard to call. Germline V gives CDR1 LNHDA, CDR2 SQIVND (reference sequence). With 3 bases removed from V and 5 bases from J, the gap between germline ends came to 16 bases. The CDR3 loop spans 15 amino acids. For the CDR3, the DNA is TGTGCCAGTAGTATTCGGTCCGCTGACAAATATGGCTACACCTTC. Its protein is CASSIRSADKYGYTF.

The chain has TRBV7-9 and TRBJ2-1; maybe TRBD1 (5 bases). Between the trimmed V and J ends, which lost 5 bases and 9 bases, there was a span of 14 bases. Per the germline V gene, CDR1 is SEHNR and CDR2 is FQNEAQ (reference sequence). This CDR3 is 13 amino acids long. As DNA, the CDR3 is TGTGCCAGCAGCCTACAGGTGCCCACTGAGCAGTTCTTC. The encoded protein is CASSLQVPTEQFF.

This chain joins TRBV6-1 and TRBJ1-3, with TRBD1 as a possible D gene (6 bases). The CDR3 has 18 amino acids. Trimming took 2 bases from V and 8 from J, leaving 25 bases between them. Looked up from germline, CDR1 is MNHNS and CDR2 is SASEGT. In DNA form, the CDR3 reads TGTGCCAGCAGTGAAACGCCCCCCAGAGGGGGACCTCGCCACACCATATATTTT. Translated: CASSETPPRGGPRHTIYF.

The chain uses TRBV6-1 and TRBJ2-3, with TRBD1 matching over 7 bases. V lost 1 base and J lost 4; bases outside the gene matches: 5. Germline loops: CDR1 MNHNS, CDR2 SASEGT. The CDR3 has 15 amino acids. CDR3 nucleotides: TGTGCCAGCAGTGAAGTGGCAGGGGGATCAGATACGCAGTATTTT. This sequence encodes CASSEVAGGSDTQYF.

The V call is TRBV18, the J call TRBJ1-2; TRBD1 matches at 9 bases. V lost 4 bases, J lost 5 bases, and 2 bases stayed unmatched. Per germline, CDR1 KGHSH and CDR2 LQKENI. The CDR3 covers 13 residues. This CDR3 is CASSLGQGYGYTF. CDR3 nucleotide sequence: TGTGCCAGCTCACTAGGACAGGGGTATGGCTACACCTTC.

Regarding this clone: Germline is not matched at one junction end, which may reflect a read error. This chain joins TRBV7-7 and TRBJ2-2; D is possibly TRBD2 (5 bases). CDR3 length: 15 residues. CDR1 and CDR2 (germline): SSHAT, FNYEAQ (reference sequence). The CDR3 spells CASTLVGPGTGELFF. CDR3 sequence (DNA): TGTGCTAGCACCCTAGTTGGGCCGGGGACCGGGGAGCTGTTTTTT.

This clone is a singleton in its sample. This sequence joins TRBV7-9 and TRBJ1-1; D gene unclear. V lost 0 bases and J 5 bases, leaving 7 bases between the germline ends. This CDR3 region has 13 residues. The germline gives CDR1 SEHNR, CDR2 FQNEAQ (reference sequence). The CDR3 nucleotides are TGTGCCAGCAGCTTAGCTTCCTCGACTGAAGCTTTCTTT. Translated, it gives CASSLASSTEAFF.

The J gene is TRBJ1-2, the V gene TRBV28; 10 bases are shared with TRBD1. This CDR3 is built from 16 residues. Germline lookup yields CDR1 MDHEN and CDR2 SYDVKM. V lost 2 bases and J lost 2; bases outside the gene matches: 5. The CDR3 reads CASSLPGTGVNYGYTF. In DNA form, the CDR3 reads TGTGCCAGCAGTTTACCCGGGACAGGGGTAAACTATGGCTACACCTTC.

This chain links TRBV5-1 with TRBJ2-4, with 13 nucleotides matching TRBD2. CDR1 is SGHRS, CDR2 YFSETQ, per germline. The V gene end was trimmed by 4 bases and the J gene end by 8 bases; junction bases not matched to a gene: 6. CDR3 length: 15 amino acids. The CDR3 reads CASSTGTSGVDIQYF. The CDR3, as DNA: TGCGCCAGCAGCACCGGGACTAGCGGGGTCGACATTCAGTACTTC.

The chain uses TRBV19 and TRBJ2-1; D unresolved. Germline CDR1 and CDR2: LNHDA and SQIVND (reference sequence). V shed 4 bases and J shed 7 bases, with 14 bases lying between them. The CDR3 has 14 residues. Here the CDR3 reads CASSRLGSQNEQFF. The CDR3 DNA reads as TGTGCCAGTAGTAGGCTGGGCTCGCAGAATGAGCAGTTCTTC.

J is TRBJ2-1 and V is TRBV11-3, with 7 positions matching TRBD2. There are 12 residues in the CDR3. Per the germline V gene, CDR1 is SGHNT and CDR2 is YENEEA. V was clipped by 5 bases and J by 9 bases; unmatched bases: 4. CDR3 DNA sequence: TGTGCCAGCAGCCCCGGGGGGATTGAGCAGTTCTTC. The encoded protein is CASSPGGIEQFF.